Presented here are 6 T cell receptor beta chains from one specimen sequenced in a study of blood T cells in healthy people across ages. With a J-beta primer mix and a sample-barcoded 5' primer, a second PCR ran about 7 to 12 cycles. From the 5' RACE reads, TCRdb called clonotypes with MiXCR, one entry per CDR3 protein. The table shows over a million distinct CDR3 sequences, with roughly 60% occurring only once. Sequenced sample: blood. These receptor sequences come from a man aged 18 to 29 in good health.

The chain uses TRBV3-1 and TRBJ2-5; TRBD2 agrees at 8 bases. The CDR3 has 17 residues. V was pared by 5 bases and J by 2 bases, with 13 bases of the junction left unmatched. CDR1 LGHDT and CDR2 YNNKEL come from the germline V gene (reference sequence). The CDR3 nucleotides are TGTGCCAGCAGCAAGGGGCCGGGACTAGAAAGTCAAGAGACCCAGTACTTC. As protein: CASSKGPGLESQETQYF.

V and J are TRBV10-3 and TRBJ2-1, with no clear D. CDR3 length: 11 amino acids. Per germline, CDR1 ENHRY and CDR2 SYGVKD. Trimming removed 8 bases from V and 7 bases from J, with 9 bases in between. The CDR3 region is CAIQSLNEQFF. DNA for the CDR3: TGTGCCATCCAGTCTCTGAATGAGCAGTTCTTC.

This chain joins TRBV7-2 and TRBJ2-7; D may correspond to TRBD1 or TRBD2 (6 bases each). Trimming removed 8 bases at V and 2 bases at J, with 19 bases between. The CDR3 has 15 residues. Germline V CDR1 and CDR2: SGHTA, FQGNSA. The DNA for the CDR3 is TGTGCCAGCTCCACCTGGGGGGCGCTGCCCTACGAGCAGTACTTC. Amino acid sequence: CASSTWGALPYEQYF.

The CDR3 region has the DNA TGTGCCAGCAGTTTAACCGGCAGGACTGGGGCCAACGTCCTGACTTTC. Its protein is CASSLTGRTGANVLTF. The rearrangement links TRBV28 to TRBJ2-6; D uncertain. The CDR3 has 16 amino acids. Germline-derived CDR1 and CDR2 are MDHEN and SYDVKM. Trimming took 2 bases from V and 2 from J, leaving 10 bases between them.

This clonotype has just a few counts. The chain carries TRBV4-2 and TRBJ2-3; D is uncertain. V was pared by 1 base and J by 6 bases, with 5 bases between. Germline lookup yields CDR1 LGHNA and CDR2 YNFKEQ. CDR3 length: 12 residues. The CDR3 nucleotides are TGTGCCAGCAGCCAAGCAGATGATACGCAGTATTTT. Its translation is CASSQADDTQYF.

CDR3 DNA sequence: TGCAGCATTACACCGGGACAGACGAACACTGAAGCTTTCTTT. Its translation: CSITPGQTNTEAFF. V is TRBV29-1 and J is TRBJ1-1; 7 bases map to TRBD1. This CDR3 has 14 residues. J gave up 1 base and V 8 bases, and 10 bases lay outside the gene matches. Germline-derived CDR1 and CDR2 are SQVTM and ANQGSEA.